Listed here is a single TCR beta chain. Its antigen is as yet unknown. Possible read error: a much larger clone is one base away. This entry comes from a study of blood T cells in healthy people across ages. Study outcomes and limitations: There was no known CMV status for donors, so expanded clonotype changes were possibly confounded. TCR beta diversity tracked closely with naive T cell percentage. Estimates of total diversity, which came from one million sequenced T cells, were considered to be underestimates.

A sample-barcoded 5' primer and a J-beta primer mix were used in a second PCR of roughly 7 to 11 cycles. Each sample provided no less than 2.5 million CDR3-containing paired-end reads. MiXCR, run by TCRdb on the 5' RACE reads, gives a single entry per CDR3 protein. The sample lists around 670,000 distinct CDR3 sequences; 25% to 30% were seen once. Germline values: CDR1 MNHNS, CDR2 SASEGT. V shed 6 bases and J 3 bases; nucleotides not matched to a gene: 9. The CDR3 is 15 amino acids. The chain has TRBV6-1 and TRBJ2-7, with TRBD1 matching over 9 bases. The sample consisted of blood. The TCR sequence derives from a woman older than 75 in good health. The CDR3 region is CASRLGGTGCYEQYF. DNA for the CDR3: TGTGCCAGCAGGCTAGGGGGGACAGGGTGCTACGAGCAGTACTTC.